The 7 T cell receptor beta chains in this list originate from one sample, sequenced in a study of identical twins. TCRdb ran MiXCR on the 5' RACE reads and lists one entry per CDR3 protein. The sample includes 1.5 million to 2 million distinct CDR3 sequences, roughly 35% of them seen just once. Material for sequencing was cord blood. These TCRs come from a newborn girl in good health.

This clonotype occurred many times. This chain uses TRBV29-1 with TRBJ2-5; 12 bases are a match to TRBD2. Losses at the gene ends were 6 bases for V and 5 bases for J; bases not matched to a gene: 7. CDR1 and CDR2 (germline): SQVTM, ANQGSEA. The CDR3 is 14 amino acids. Here the CDR3 reads CSVWTSGKGETQYF. CDR3 nucleotides: TGCAGCGTATGGACTAGCGGGAAGGGGGAGACCCAGTACTTC.

On this clonotype: This CDR3 fails to terminate in the conserved phenylalanine or tryptophan, so it likely reflects a read error. Because the CDR3's place on the DNA is in doubt, the DNA is left out and the CDR3 is given as listed by TCRdb. The chain joins TRBV6-4 to TRBJ2-5; TRBD1 reflects the table's D call only, with no check against the DNA. Germline CDR1 MRHNA, CDR2 SNTAGT. The length of the CDR3 is 17 amino acids, counting both ends. CDR3 sequence: CASSDSRRGGGGYTFGS.

This clonotype came up a few times. J is TRBJ2-4 and V is TRBV20-1; TRBD2 matches 9 bases. The J call could be wrong; TRBJ2-7 is a better fit for the DNA end. The CDR3 length is 13 residues. Germline-derived CDR1 and CDR2 are DFQATT and SNEGSKA (reference sequence). CDR3 coding DNA: TGCAGTGCTAGGGCCAGCGGGAGGAACGAGCAGTACTTC. This gives the protein CSARASGRNEQYF.

The rearrangement joins TRBV6-2 or TRBV6-3 to TRBJ1-1; D uncertain. Germline CDR1 and CDR2: MNHEY and SVGEGT. Trimming stripped 7 bases from V and 4 bases from J, with 13 bases between. The CDR3 length is 13 residues. CDR3 DNA: TGTGCCAGCATAGATATTTTCGGCACTGAAGCTTTCTTT. Its translation: CASIDIFGTEAFF.

J is TRBJ1-2 and V is TRBV27; no reliable D call. With 2 bases removed from V and 13 bases from J, the gap between germline ends came to 17 bases. This CDR3 has 13 amino acids. From germline, CDR1 is MNHEY and CDR2 SMNVEV (reference sequence). The CDR3 DNA follows: TGTGCCAGCAGTTTAAGGGTAGGACGTTCAAGCACCTTC. It codes for CASSLRVGRSSTF.

A few counts support this clonotype. This chain links TRBV12-3 or TRBV12-4 with TRBJ2-3; TRBD2 might be the D (5 bases). The V and J ends lost 2 bases and 0 bases respectively, with 9 bases between them. The CDR3 contains 15 residues. The CDR3 nucleotides read TGTGCCAGCAGTTTAAAAGCGGTGAGCACAGATACGCAGTATTTT. Translated: CASSLKAVSTDTQYF.

This chain uses TRBV5-1 with TRBJ2-3, with TRBD2 matching 13 bases. The CDR3 loop spans 17 amino acids. Germline V gene data show CDR1 as SGHRS and CDR2 as YFSETQ. J lost 2 bases, V lost 4 bases, and 7 bases had no gene match. The CDR3 DNA reads as TGCGCCAGCAGCCAAGGACTAGCGGGGGCCGTCACAGATACGCAGTATTTT. It encodes CASSQGLAGAVTDTQYF.